Listed here are 28 T cell receptor beta chains from one sample, sequenced in a study of shared clonotypes between healthy human individuals. Clones were read by immunoSEQ multiplex PCR, and TCRdb kept only the in-frame ones, dropping some. The table records about 980,000 clones, roughly 72% of them present only once. The sequenced material came from memory CD4+ T cells sorted from blood. The sample's subset: CD45RA-negative fraction. The receptors were gathered from a man aged 18 to 30 in good health.

The CDR3 is CASSLVGQMNTEAFF. The CDR3, as DNA: TGCGCCAGCAGCTTGGTAGGACAGATGAACACTGAAGCTTTCTTT. The rearrangement uses TRBV5-1 and TRBJ1-1; D possibly corresponds to TRBD1 (6 bases). Per the germline V gene, CDR1 is SGHRS and CDR2 is YFSETQ. V lost 0 bases, J lost 0 bases, and 9 bases lay in between. The CDR3 is made up of 15 amino acids.

V gene TRBV6-6 combines with J gene TRBJ2-3; 7 nucleotides line up with TRBD2. This CDR3 is built from 13 residues. V dropped 4 bases and J dropped 5; count of bases not matched to a gene: 3. The germline gives CDR1 MNHNY, CDR2 SVGAGI (reference sequence). Written as DNA, the CDR3 is TGTGCCAGCAGTTTTTCGGGGGGAGATACGCAGTATTTT. It specifies CASSFSGGDTQYF.

This sequence joins TRBV30 and TRBJ2-5, with 8 bases matching TRBD2. CDR3 length: 19 amino acids. Germline CDR1 and CDR2: GTSNPN and SVGIG (reference sequence). With 4 bases clipped from V and 2 bases from J, the junction kept 21 bases outside the gene matches. CDR3 protein: CAWKHGGAGSGSRQETQYF. The CDR3 DNA sequence: TGTGCCTGGAAGCACGGGGGGGCAGGGAGCGGGAGTAGGCAAGAGACCCAGTACTTC.

This clone has more than one count but fewer than ten. The V call is TRBV7-2, the J call TRBJ2-3, with 11 bases that match TRBD1. CDR1 SGHTA and CDR2 FQGNSA come from the germline V gene. The CDR3 length is 14 residues. V trimming: 3 bases; J trimming: 11 bases; junction bases outside the gene matches: 7. The CDR3 DNA sequence: TGTGCCAGCAGCTTCACGACCGGGACAGGGGGGCAGTATTTT. Translated: CASSFTTGTGGQYF.

This chain uses TRBV5-5 with TRBJ2-1; 8 bases line up with TRBD2. The CDR3 contains 18 residues. V was pared by 6 bases and J by 0 bases, with 14 bases of the junction left unmatched. Germline CDR1 SGHKS, CDR2 YYEKEE (reference sequence). CDR3 in DNA: TGTGCCAGCACTTTGGGCGGGGGGAGCTCGAGCTCCTACAATGAGCAGTTCTTC. Residues: CASTLGGGSSSSYNEQFF.

This rearrangement joins TRBV6-1 to TRBJ2-2, with D perhaps TRBD2 (6 bases). V lost 7 bases, J lost 1 base, and 13 bases lay in between. The CDR3 contains 15 residues. Germline CDR1 and CDR2: MNHNS and SASEGT. Here the CDR3 reads CASTEWGENTGELFF. CDR3 nucleotide sequence: TGTGCCAGCACCGAATGGGGGGAGAACACCGGGGAGCTGTTTTTT.

In regard to this clone: This sample includes further DNA sequences coding for the same CDR3. The V call is TRBV6-5, the J call TRBJ2-7; D not resolved. Deletions cut 0 bases from V and 2 bases from J, with 5 bases between. Germline CDR1 reads MNHEY; CDR2 reads SVGAGI. This CDR3 is built from 13 residues. CDR3 sequence: CASSYSPPYEQYF. The CDR3, as DNA: TGTGCCAGCAGTTACTCGCCCCCCTACGAGCAGTACTTC.

Concerning this clone itself: The junction departs from germline at one end; a sequencing error may be responsible. The CDR3 coding sequence is TGTGCCAGCAGCTTGTGGGCAGCCCAAAACATTCAGTACTTC. It specifies CASSLWAAQNIQYF. This chain joins TRBV5-6 and TRBJ2-4; D unresolved. The CDR3 has 14 residues. Germline V gene data show CDR1 as SGHDT and CDR2 as YYEEEE.

J is TRBJ1-5 and V is TRBV6-1; perhaps TRBD1 as D (6 bases). The CDR3 is 15 residues long. CDR1 is MNHNS, CDR2 SASEGT, per germline. Trimming removed 10 bases from V and 7 bases from J, with 23 bases in between. CDR3 in amino acids: CATFEMGGREQPQHF. CDR3 coding DNA: TGTGCCACCTTTGAAATGGGGGGGCGGGAGCAGCCCCAGCATTTT.

The gene calls are TRBV6-5 and TRBJ1-5; no reliable D call. Deletions cut 0 bases from V and 5 bases from J, with 11 bases between. Germline V gene data show CDR1 as MNHEY and CDR2 as SVGAGI. The CDR3 extends over 15 amino acids. The CDR3: CASSYSGLVYQPQHF. For the CDR3, the DNA is TGTGCCAGCAGTTACTCGGGGTTGGTGTATCAGCCCCAGCATTTT.

This clone was recorded once. This sequence joins TRBV28 and TRBJ2-5; D unclear. In germline, CDR1 is MDHEN, CDR2 SYDVKM. The CDR3 is made up of 14 amino acids. V gave up 5 bases and J gave up 0 bases, with 10 bases separating them. The CDR3 sequence: CASSLRSYQETQYF. The CDR3 nucleotides are TGTGCCAGCAGTCTACGGTCGTACCAAGAGACCCAGTACTTC.

The chain has TRBV7-2 and TRBJ1-4; D gene unclear. The ends were cut back, 1 base at V and 1 base at J, with 13 bases in the middle. The CDR3 is 17 residues long. Germline values: CDR1 SGHTA, CDR2 FQGNSA. CDR3 bases: TGTGCCAGCAGCTTAGGCCAATTGGCAGTAACTAATGAAAAACTGTTTTTT. Protein: CASSLGQLAVTNEKLFF.

The chain has TRBV7-2 and TRBJ2-7; 8 nucleotides line up with TRBD1. Germline loops: CDR1 SGHTA, CDR2 FQGNSA. CDR3 length: 15 amino acids. V shed 2 bases and J 5 bases; nucleotides not matched to a gene: 8. The CDR3: CASSLFQGAGNEQYF. Written as DNA, the CDR3 is TGTGCCAGCAGCTTATTTCAGGGGGCTGGGAACGAGCAGTACTTC.

This clone was recorded only once. Written as DNA, the CDR3 is TGCGCCAGCAGCCCGGGGGCGGATATGGGCTATGGCTACACCTTC. Amino acid sequence: CASSPGADMGYGYTF. The chain joins TRBV5-1 to TRBJ1-2; a weak D match, TRBD1 (6 bases). The CDR3 has 15 amino acids. The V and J ends lost 4 bases and 4 bases respectively, with 17 bases between them. Germline lookup yields CDR1 SGHRS and CDR2 YFSETQ.

V and J are TRBV6-6 and TRBJ2-7; 7 bases fit TRBD1. This CDR3 comprises 14 residues. J was trimmed by 5 bases and V by 5 bases; bases with no gene match: 9. Per the germline V gene, CDR1 is MNHNY and CDR2 is SVGAGI (reference sequence). Here the CDR3 DNA reads TGTGCCAGCAGTACCGCCGACAGGGAAAACGAGCAGTACTTC. Residues: CASSTADRENEQYF.

This clone turned up a few times. The chain carries TRBV5-1 and TRBJ1-2, with no clear D. The CDR3 extends over 14 amino acids. The V gene's germline CDR1 is SGHRS and CDR2 YFSETQ. Trimming cost V 3 bases and J 4 bases, with 13 bases left between them. The CDR3 DNA reads as TGCGCCAGCAGCTCACAAGACACCGGCTATGGCTACACCTTC. Translated: CASSSQDTGYGYTF.

The chain employs TRBV19 and TRBJ2-1; TRBD1 agrees at 7 bases. The junction had 10 bases not matched to a gene; V was cut back by 5 bases and J by 3 bases. The CDR3 covers 16 residues. Germline lookup yields CDR1 LNHDA and CDR2 SQIVND (reference sequence). This CDR3 is CASSPRGGSGYNEQFF. The CDR3 coding sequence is TGTGCCAGTAGTCCCCGAGGGGGCTCGGGCTACAATGAGCAGTTCTTC.

The rearrangement joins TRBV5-1 to TRBJ2-7; D is unresolved. The germline gives CDR1 SGHRS, CDR2 YFSETQ. The CDR3 runs 14 residues. Trimming removed 4 bases at V and 5 bases at J, with 16 bases between. Here the CDR3 reads CASSGPNSLHEQYF. The DNA of the CDR3 is TGCGCCAGCAGCGGACCGAACAGTCTACACGAGCAGTACTTC.

This clone was seen a single time. The rearrangement joins TRBV5-6 to TRBJ1-6, with 8 bases lining up with TRBD1. Germline CDR1 and CDR2: SGHDT and YYEEEE. The CDR3 length is 16 residues. Unmatched junction bases numbered 11, after V lost 4 bases and J lost 8 bases. CDR3 sequence: CASSLIRTGTYSPLHF. The DNA of the CDR3 is TGTGCCAGCAGCCTTATTAGGACAGGGACGTATTCACCCCTCCACTTT.

This clone was seen once. The chain employs TRBV19 and TRBJ2-2; TRBD2 aligns across 14 bases. CDR1 and CDR2 from the germline V gene are LNHDA and SQIVND (reference sequence). The CDR3 length is 17 residues. V lost 6 bases to trimming and J lost 1 base; unmatched junction nucleotides: 4. The CDR3 bases are TGTGCCAGTAGAGCAGGGACTAGCGGGGGGAACACCGGGGAGCTGTTTTTT. Protein product: CASRAGTSGGNTGELFF.

This clone occurred a few times. The chain couples TRBV5-1 to TRBJ2-5; 11 bases fit TRBD1. There are 16 residues in the CDR3. The ends lost 4 bases at V and 5 bases at J; junction bases unmatched: 10. Germline V gives CDR1 SGHRS, CDR2 YFSETQ. This chain's CDR3 is CASSRLGQGAGETQYF. The CDR3 bases are TGCGCCAGCAGCCGCCTAGGACAGGGGGCAGGGGAGACCCAGTACTTC.

The chain carries TRBV30 and TRBJ1-2, with 7 positions matching TRBD1. Germline V gene data show CDR1 as GTSNPN and CDR2 as SVGIG (reference sequence). The CDR3 runs 14 residues. Germline trimming cut 3 bases from V and 2 bases from J; bases unmatched to any gene: 6. CDR3 loop: CAWRAQGRNYGYTF. CDR3 coding DNA: TGTGCCTGGAGGGCACAGGGGAGGAACTATGGCTACACCTTC. The variable domain in full, completed from reference TRBV30 and TRBJ1-2, reads SQTIHQWPATLVQPVGSPLSLECTVEGTSNPNLYWYRQAAGRGLQLLFYSVGIGQISSEVPQNLSASRPQDRQFILSSKKLLLSDSGFYLCAWRAQGRNYGYTFGSGTRLTVV.

This sequence joins TRBV4-2 and TRBJ2-1; D unclear. CDR1 is LGHNA and CDR2 is YNFKEQ in the germline V gene. This CDR3 is built from 15 residues. Between the trimmed V and J ends, which lost 0 bases and 4 bases, there was a span of 10 bases. The CDR3 nucleotides are TGTGCCAGCAGCCAAGACCTGGCTTCATACAATGAGCAGTTCTTC. Protein product: CASSQDLASYNEQFF.

This chain uses TRBV7-2 with TRBJ2-1; TRBD2 aligns across 7 bases. J lost 9 bases, V lost 5 bases, and 16 bases had no gene match. The CDR3 runs 16 residues. CDR1 and CDR2 from the germline V gene are SGHTA and FQGNSA. Written as DNA, the CDR3 is TGTGCCAGCAGCCCCCTGGCCCTAGCGGAGCTGGGTGAGCAGTTCTTC. Its translation is CASSPLALAELGEQFF. Full variable domain (missing parts from reference TRBV7-2 and TRBJ2-1): GAGVSQSPSNKVTEKGKDVELRCDPISGHTALYWYRQSLGQGLEFLIYFQGNSAPDKSGLPSDRFSAERTGGSVSTLTIQRTQQEDSAVYLCASSPLALAELGEQFFGPGTRLTVL.

The V call is TRBV5-1, the J call TRBJ2-3; no definite D call. CDR1 and CDR2 from the germline V gene are SGHRS and YFSETQ. The CDR3 covers 14 residues. The germline V and J ends were trimmed by 1 base and 0 bases, with 6 bases remaining between them. The CDR3 spells CASSLTFSTDTQYF. The CDR3 DNA sequence: TGCGCCAGCAGCTTGACTTTTAGCACAGATACGCAGTATTTT.

The CDR3 here is CASNGQAGSQPQHF. In nucleotides, the CDR3 is TGTGCCAGTAACGGGCAGGCGGGGAGTCAGCCCCAGCATTTT. The chain has TRBV19 and TRBJ1-5, with D hard to call. This CDR3 is 14 amino acids long. The V and J ends lost 7 bases and 6 bases respectively, with 16 bases between them. Germline CDR1 reads LNHDA; CDR2 reads SQIVND (reference sequence).

The chain recombines TRBV7-9 with TRBJ2-7, with D tentatively TRBD1 (6 bases). Trimming cost V 4 bases and J 0 bases, with 13 bases left between them. This CDR3 is built from 15 residues. Looked up from germline, CDR1 is SEHNR and CDR2 is FQNEAQ (reference sequence). The CDR3 here is CASSSPGQSSYEQYF. The CDR3 region has the DNA TGTGCCAGCAGCTCCCCCGGACAGTCCTCCTACGAGCAGTACTTC.

This clone was observed a few times. The chain has TRBV7-9 and TRBJ1-6; D might be TRBD1 (5 bases). CDR1 is SEHNR and CDR2 is FQNEAQ in the germline V gene (reference sequence). V was cut by 2 bases and J by 6 bases, with 17 bases left in between. CDR3 length: 17 amino acids. Here the CDR3 reads CASSLSGGGRTNSPLHF. The CDR3 DNA is TGTGCCAGCAGCTTATCTGGGGGAGGGAGGACTAATTCACCCCTCCACTTT.